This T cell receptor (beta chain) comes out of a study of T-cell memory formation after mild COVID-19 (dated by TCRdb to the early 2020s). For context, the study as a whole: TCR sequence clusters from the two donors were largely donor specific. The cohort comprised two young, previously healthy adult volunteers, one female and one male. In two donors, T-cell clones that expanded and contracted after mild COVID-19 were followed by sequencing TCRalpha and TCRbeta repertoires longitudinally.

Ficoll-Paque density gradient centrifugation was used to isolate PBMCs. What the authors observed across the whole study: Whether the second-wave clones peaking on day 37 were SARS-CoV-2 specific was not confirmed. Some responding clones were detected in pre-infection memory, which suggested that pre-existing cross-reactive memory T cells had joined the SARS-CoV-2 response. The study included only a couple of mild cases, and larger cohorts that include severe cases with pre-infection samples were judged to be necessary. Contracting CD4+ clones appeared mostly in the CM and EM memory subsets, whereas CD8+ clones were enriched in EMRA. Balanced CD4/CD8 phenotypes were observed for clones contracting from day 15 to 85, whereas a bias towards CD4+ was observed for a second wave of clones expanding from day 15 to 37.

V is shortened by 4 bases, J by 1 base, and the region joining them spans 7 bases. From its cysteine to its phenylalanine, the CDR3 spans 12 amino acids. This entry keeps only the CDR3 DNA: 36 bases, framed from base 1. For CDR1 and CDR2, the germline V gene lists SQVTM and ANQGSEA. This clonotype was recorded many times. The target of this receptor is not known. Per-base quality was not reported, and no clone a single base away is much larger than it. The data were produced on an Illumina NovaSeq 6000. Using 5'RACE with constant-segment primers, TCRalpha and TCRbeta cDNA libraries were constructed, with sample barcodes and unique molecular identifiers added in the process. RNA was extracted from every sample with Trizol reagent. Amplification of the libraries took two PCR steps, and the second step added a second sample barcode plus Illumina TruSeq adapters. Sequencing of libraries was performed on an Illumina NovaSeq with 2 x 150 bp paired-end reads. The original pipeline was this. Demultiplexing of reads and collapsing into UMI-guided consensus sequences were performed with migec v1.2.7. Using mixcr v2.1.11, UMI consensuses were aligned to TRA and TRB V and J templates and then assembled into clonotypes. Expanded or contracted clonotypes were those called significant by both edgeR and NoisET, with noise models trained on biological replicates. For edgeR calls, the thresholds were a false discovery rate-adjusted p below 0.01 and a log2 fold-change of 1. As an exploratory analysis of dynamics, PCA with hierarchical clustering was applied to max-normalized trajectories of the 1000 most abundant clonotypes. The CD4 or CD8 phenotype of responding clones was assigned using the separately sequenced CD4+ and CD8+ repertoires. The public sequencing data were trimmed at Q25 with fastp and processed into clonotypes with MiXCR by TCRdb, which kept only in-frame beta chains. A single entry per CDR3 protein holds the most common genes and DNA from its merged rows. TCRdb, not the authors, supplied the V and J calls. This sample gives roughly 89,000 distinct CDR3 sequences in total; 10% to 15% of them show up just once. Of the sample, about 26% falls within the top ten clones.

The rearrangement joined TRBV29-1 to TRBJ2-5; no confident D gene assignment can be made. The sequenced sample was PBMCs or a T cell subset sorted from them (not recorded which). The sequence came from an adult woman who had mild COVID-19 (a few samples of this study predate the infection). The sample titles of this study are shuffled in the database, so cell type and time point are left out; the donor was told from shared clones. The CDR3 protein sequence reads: CSVGQTQETQYF. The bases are TGCAGCGTTGGGCAGACCCAAGAGACCCAGTACTTC.